Described below is a single T cell receptor beta chain sequence and its context. The antigen remains unidentified. The data were obtained in a study of beta chain features in type 1 diabetes. Study-wide findings and caveats: TCRB CDR3s were moderately but significantly shorter in Type 1 diabetes patients in all four CD4+ subsets.

Investigators reverse transcribed all isolated RNA, so they sequenced expressed TCRB transcripts. Sequencing was performed with immunoSEQ multiplex PCR; in TCRdb, only in-frame clones are kept and a portion is missing. The table records more than 300,000 clones, around 9.6% of them present only once. The CDR3 covers 20 residues. V was pared by 5 bases and J by 5 bases, with 26 bases of the junction left unmatched. Germline lookup yields CDR1 LNHDA and CDR2 SQIVND (reference sequence). This receptor was identified in a man aged 25 to 40 with type 1 diabetes. The chain is built from TRBV19 and TRBJ1-2, with 7 bases identical to TRBD1. The sequencing input was central memory CD4+ T cells from blood. In nucleotides, the CDR3 is TGTGCCAGTAGTTTAAAAGGCTATACGCCGAGACAGGGATTTCGATATGGCTACACCTTC. This translates into CASSLKGYTPRQGFRYGYTF.